The TCR beta chain described here comes from a study of blood T cell repertoires in COVID-19. Across the study: Acute-phase and convalescent COVID-19 samples originated in the United States, Italy and Spain.

Per the authors' pipeline: Quantification of nucleated cells was approximated via reference gene primer amplification. Sequenced by immunoSEQ multiplex PCR; TCRdb stores in-frame clones only, minus some. From that table come the V and J calls and clone size; the DNA was used to work out D and trimming. The sample shows more than 90,000 clones, over 80% of them seen only once. The CDR3 covers 18 residues. The germline V gene has CDR1 LGHDT and CDR2 YNNKEL (reference sequence). V was pared by 3 bases and J by 6 bases, with 11 bases of the junction left unmatched. The rearrangement uses TRBV3-1 (or the pseudogene TRBV3-2) and TRBJ2-1; the match to TRBD2 covers 13 bases. Sequencing was carried out using peripheral blood. This clonotype was obtained from a man older than 75 with acute or convalescent COVID-19. The CDR3: CASSHLGLAGVGPNEQFF. CDR3 in DNA: TGTGCCAGCAGCCACCTCGGACTAGCGGGAGTAGGTCCCAATGAGCAGTTCTTC.